The rows below give T cell receptor beta chains drawn from one sample of a study of T-cell memory formation after mild COVID-19. Via MiXCR, TCRdb re-called the 5' RACE reads, giving one row per CDR3 protein. The sample has under 200,000 distinct CDR3 sequences, roughly 30% seen once. The material sequenced was PBMCs or a T cell subset sorted from them (not recorded which). The source of these receptors is an adult woman who had mild COVID-19 (a few samples of this study predate the infection). Cell type and time point are not known. Each CDR3 is given with its conserved first and last residue. A D gene is named only where the DNA matches it firmly. Clone size is not always given. Where it is, it says once, few, many or a class for expanded clones.

J,D,size,V,DNA,CDR3
TRBJ1-1,TRBD1,few,TRBV7-9,TGTGCCAGCAGGTTGACAGGGAAGGGTAACACTGAAGCTTTCTTT,CASRLTGKGNTEAFF
TRBJ1-2,.,once,TRBV3-1,TGTGCCAGCAGCCAAAGTTTGTCAGCTAACTTCCTAGTCTATGGCTACACCTTC,CASSQSLSANFLVYGYTF
TRBJ1-6,.,.,TRBV7-8,TGTGCCAGCACCCTAGAGTGGGGGGGATCACCCCTCCACTTT,CASTLEWGGSPLHF
TRBJ2-6,.,few,TRBV5-1,TGCGCCAGCAGCTCAAGACGGGTCGCTCCTTCCCCTGGGGCCAACGTCCTGACTTTC,CASSSRRVAPSPGANVLTF
TRBJ1-6,TRBD1,.,TRBV6-5,TGTGCCAGCGGACAACAGGGGGCGGTTAATTCACCCCTCCACTTT,CASGQQGAVNSPLHF
TRBJ1-4,TRBD1,few,TRBV5-6,TGTGCCAGCAGCTTCGGGACAGGGAGTGAAAAACTGTTTTTT,CASSFGTGSEKLFF
TRBJ2-1,.,few,TRBV7-9,TGTGCCAGCAGCCCCTCCGGCACCCGATACAATGAGCAGTTCTTC,CASSPSGTRYNEQFF
TRBJ2-1,.,.,TRBV7-9,TGTGCCAGCAGCACCAACGGCAGGGTGACCAATGAGCAGTTCTTC,CASSTNGRVTNEQFF
TRBJ2-7,TRBD1,.,TRBV20-1,TGCAGTGCTAGTGACAGGGACTCCTACGAGCAGTACTTC,CSASDRDSYEQYF
TRBJ2-1,.,.,TRBV6-5,TGTGCCAGCAGTTACTCGAGGGGCTACAATGAGCAGTTCTTC,CASSYSRGYNEQFF
TRBJ2-1,TRBD2,.,TRBV15,TGTGCCACCAGCAGCGCCTCCGGGACTAGCCGATACAATGAGCAGTTCTTC,CATSSASGTSRYNEQFF
TRBJ2-5,.,few,TRBV24-1,TGTGCCACCAGTGATTTGGGGGTTCAGGGGGAAGCGGGAGAGACCCAGTACTTC,CATSDLGVQGEAGETQYF
TRBJ1-2,TRBD1,.,TRBV27,TGTGCCAGCAGTCTCAACAGGGGGGGTTTCTATGGCTACACCTTC,CASSLNRGGFYGYTF
TRBJ2-7,.,.,TRBV30,TGTGCCTGGAGTGGAGGGGGATCCTACGAGCAGTACTTC,CAWSGGGSYEQYF
TRBJ2-7,TRBD1,.,TRBV20-1,TGCAGTGCCATCCGGGACAGTTCCTACGAGCAGTACTTC,CSAIRDSSYEQYF
TRBJ2-3,.,.,TRBV29-1,TGCAGCGTGACAGGAAGCCGCACAGATACGCAGTATTTT,CSVTGSRTDTQYF
TRBJ2-3,.,.,TRBV7-2,TGTGCCAGCAGCGTGCTGCGTACAGGAGATACGCAGTATTTT,CASSVLRTGDTQYF
TRBJ1-1,TRBD1,.,TRBV27,TGTGCCAGCAGTTTAAGGTTGCAGGGGGCTGAAGCTTTCTTT,CASSLRLQGAEAFF
TRBJ2-1,TRBD2,few,TRBV12-3/TRBV12-4,TGTGCCAGCAGTAGACGTACTAAGCTAGCGGGGGGGGAGCAGTTCTTC,CASSRRTKLAGGEQFF
TRBJ2-7,TRBD2,few,TRBV12-3/TRBV12-4,TGTGCCAGCAGTTTAGCCGGGACTAGCGGGCCCGAGCAGTACTTC,CASSLAGTSGPEQYF
TRBJ1-1,.,.,TRBV6-6,TGTGCCAGCACCTTTGGGGAGAACACTGAAGCTTTCTTT,CASTFGENTEAFF
TRBJ1-4,.,.,TRBV6-5,TGTGCCAGCAGTTATGGGGGAGTAAGTGAAAAACTGTTTTTT,CASSYGGVSEKLFF
TRBJ2-7,TRBD1,few,TRBV7-9,TGTGCCAGCAGTGGTTCGGGAGGACAGGGGTCCTACGAGCAGTACTTC,CASSGSGGQGSYEQYF
TRBJ2-3,TRBD2,.,TRBV11-1,TGTGCAAGCAGCCCCCCCGGGACTAGCGGGAGCACAGATACGCAGTATTTT,CASSPPGTSGSTDTQYF
TRBJ2-2,TRBD2,.,TRBV11-3,TGTGCCAGCAGTTCTCTCGGGGCTAGCGGGGACACCGGGGAGCTGTTTTTT,CASSSLGASGDTGELFF
TRBJ2-4,.,.,TRBV5-1,TGCGCCAGCAGCTTGGAAGCCAGAAACATTCAGTACTTC,CASSLEARNIQYF
TRBJ2-4,.,.,TRBV2,TGTGCCAGCGGGGTGGCCAAAAACATTCAGTACTTC,CASGVAKNIQYF
TRBJ1-1,.,.,TRBV5-1,TGCGCCAGCAGCTTGGCCGGTCCGGGGAACACTGAAGCTTTCTTT,CASSLAGPGNTEAFF
TRBJ2-1,TRBD2,few,TRBV9,TGTGCCAGCAGCCCTGGGACTAGCGGGAACGTTGCTGTAGATGAGCAGTTCTTC,CASSPGTSGNVAVDEQFF
TRBJ1-5,.,.,TRBV29-1,TGCAGCGTTGAAGACGGGAGGGGAGGGAATCAGCCCCAGCATTTT,CSVEDGRGGNQPQHF
TRBJ1-6,.,few,TRBV9,TGTGCCAGCAGCGTAAGACACGGAAATTCACCCCTCCACTTT,CASSVRHGNSPLHF
TRBJ2-1,TRBD1,.,TRBV15,TGTGCCACCAGCACAAGACAGGGGGACTACAATGAGCAGTTCTTC,CATSTRQGDYNEQFF
TRBJ2-1,TRBD1,few,TRBV4-1,TGCGCCAGCAGGGGACAGGGGCTCTACAATGAGCAGTTCTTC,CASRGQGLYNEQFF
TRBJ2-5,.,.,TRBV4-1,TGCGCCAGCAGCCAGGGACTTGGGACCCAGTACTTC,CASSQGLGTQYF
TRBJ2-5,TRBD2,.,TRBV9,TGTGCCAGCAGCGAGGGGACTAGAAAGGTCGAGACCCAGTACTTC,CASSEGTRKVETQYF
TRBJ1-1,.,.,TRBV30,TGTGCCTGGAGTCCGGCAGGGAACACTGAAGCTTTCTTT,CAWSPAGNTEAFF
TRBJ2-1,.,few,TRBV2,TGTGCCAGCACGGAGTGGGGGGCGGGCAATGAGCAGTTCTTC,CASTEWGAGNEQFF
TRBJ1-2,.,.,TRBV6-2/TRBV6-3,TGTGCCAGCAGACGGGACGGGGGTATGCGTGGCTACACCTTC,CASRRDGGMRGYTF
TRBJ2-5,.,.,TRBV5-1,TGCGCCAGCAGCCCCGGTCGGAGCCTAGCGAACCAAGAGACCCAGTACTTC,CASSPGRSLANQETQYF
TRBJ1-1,.,few,TRBV7-2,TGTGCCAGCAGCTTAAATCAGGGCAGAGTGGGGAACACTGAAGCTTTCTTT,CASSLNQGRVGNTEAFF
TRBJ2-7,.,.,TRBV20-1,TGCAGTGCTGAGGGGGCCAGGGAGGCAAGGAAGCAGTACTTC,CSAEGAREARKQYF
TRBJ1-5,.,few,TRBV5-1,TGCGCCAGCAGCTTGGACGGCAGGGGAGGGAGTCAGCCCCAGCATTTT,CASSLDGRGGSQPQHF
TRBJ2-5,TRBD2,.,TRBV13,TGTGCCAGCAGCCCAGCGGGGGGCCCAGAGACCCAGTACTTC,CASSPAGGPETQYF
TRBJ1-1,.,.,TRBV7-8,TGTGCCAGCACCCCCAAAAGGATCCTGAACACTGAAGCTTTCTTT,CASTPKRILNTEAFF
TRBJ1-1,.,few,TRBV7-9,TGTGCCAGCAGCTTAGGGGAGCAGGGTAAGGACACTGAAGCTTTCTTT,CASSLGEQGKDTEAFF
TRBJ1-1,.,.,TRBV4-1,TGCGCCAGCAGCCACCCCTTAAAGGGGTCCGGGACGAACACTGAAGCTTTCTTT,CASSHPLKGSGTNTEAFF
TRBJ2-2,.,.,TRBV20-1,TGCAGTGCTAGCCGTACCGGGGAGCTGTTTTTT,CSASRTGELFF
TRBJ2-1,TRBD2,few,TRBV11-2,TGTGCCAGCAGCTTACCTAGCGGGAGTGGCAATGAGCAGTTCTTC,CASSLPSGSGNEQFF
TRBJ2-1,TRBD1,.,TRBV28,TGTGCCAGCAACTGGGGGACAGGGGTTATGAATGAGCAGTTCTTC,CASNWGTGVMNEQFF
TRBJ1-5,TRBD1,.,TRBV24-1,TGTGCCACCAGTGATGCCGGGACAGATAGCAATCAGCCCCAGCATTTT,CATSDAGTDSNQPQHF
TRBJ2-2,.,few,TRBV7-2,TGTGCCAGCAGCTCTACTCCGGGCGGCGACACCGGGGAGCTGTTTTTT,CASSSTPGGDTGELFF
TRBJ2-2,.,few,TRBV15,TGTGCCACCAGCAGAGATCAGACGTATCCGAACACCGGGGAGCTGTTTTTT,CATSRDQTYPNTGELFF
TRBJ2-1,.,.,TRBV7-8,TGTGCCAGCAGCCCCTGGGACGGCGGTATCTACAATGAGCAGTTCTTC,CASSPWDGGIYNEQFF
TRBJ2-5,.,.,TRBV3-1,TGTGCCAGCAGCCAAGGTTTTAAGGGCGAGACCCAGTACTTC,CASSQGFKGETQYF
TRBJ2-3,.,.,TRBV29-1,TGCAGCGTTCAGGAGCGAGGGGTCACGGATACGCAGTATTTT,CSVQERGVTDTQYF
TRBJ2-5,TRBD1,few,TRBV13,TGTGCCAGCAGCACCCGTAGGACAGGGCGAGAGACCCAGTACTTC,CASSTRRTGRETQYF
TRBJ2-7,TRBD1,.,TRBV13,TGTGCCAGCAGCGGGGACAGGGGGCGGAGCTCCTACGAGCAGTACTTC,CASSGDRGRSSYEQYF